This T cell receptor beta chain was sequenced for a study of T cells in Graves' hyperthyroidism and ophthalmopathy (dated by TCRdb to about 2019). A note on the overall study: Peripheral blood was sampled at the time of initial diagnosis, prior to any treatment. The 90 to 100 discovery patients were randomly divided into training and test sets at a 7:3 ratio. TCR V-J signatures able to tell the groups apart were searched for in a discovery cohort of 90 to 100 patients, of whom 40 to 45 had Graves' ophthalmopathy and roughly 57 had stable Graves' hyperthyroidism. The paper reports TCR Vbeta CDR3 sequencing of fewer than 150 peripheral blood samples: some 41 ophthalmopathy, 70 to 85 hyperthyroidism and 17 progressor patients. Whether ophthalmopathy could be predicted prospectively was tested in an independent validation cohort made up of roughly 19 hyperthyroidism patients plus 17 patients who later progressed to ophthalmopathy. Following sampling, methimazole starting at 30 mg daily was given to hyperthyroidism patients, and high-dose intravenous methylprednisolone was given to ophthalmopathy patients. In addition, the study compared T-cell repertoires in thyroid tissue and in blood from roughly six Graves' hyperthyroidism patients. Points the paper makes about the study in general: No statistical method was used to fix the sample size in advance, and group allocation was not hidden from the investigators. A model built on a 13 V-J signature distinguished ophthalmopathy from stable hyperthyroidism, reaching around 90% sensitivity and 81% to 83% specificity in cross-validation and 80%/75% in testing. Blood samples also contained most of the expanded thyroid clonotypes (frequency above 0.001), which suggests that blood repertoires may reflect thyroid immune responses. In validation, the model predicted progression to ophthalmopathy with over 65% sensitivity and about 72% specificity, a median of 6.5 months before onset.

This clonotype has ten or more counts. Its antigen specificity is not known. No much larger clone exists at a distance of one base, and base qualities are not known. V is pruned by 7 bases and J by 8 bases, leaving 7 bases of the junction without a gene match. The cysteine opens and the phenylalanine closes a CDR3 of 13 amino acids. Only the CDR3 region is kept as DNA, spanning 39 bases read in frame from base 1. As encoded in the germline V gene, CDR1 is SNHLY while CDR2 is FYNNEI. The TCR beta CDR3 regions were amplified from the RNA transcripts. A first-round RT-PCR of the TCR CDR3 used the HTBI primer set with the Qiagen OneStep RT-PCR kit. Libraries were constructed in a second round of multiplex PCR, after which size selection and purification were carried out. The libraries were sequenced on an Illumina HiSeq2000 using paired-end 100 bp reads. Processing in the source paper ran as follows. SOAPnuke was used to process the raw data, with reads discarded if the reads contained adapters or uncalled bases, had a mean Phred below 15, or lacked an exact constant-primer or identifier match. COPE v1.2.5 was used to merge the high-quality paired reads, and each unique nucleotide sequence was defined as a clonotype. Clonotypes were aligned to IMGT TRBV, TRBD and TRBJ reference segments using MiTCR v1.1. Only V-J combinations with frequency above 0.0001, covering about 99% of repertoires, were analysed. The TCS score was defined as the ratio of F50 (clonal expansion) to E x V (chaos), calculated using BLOSUM62-based TCRdist between CDR3 peptides within each V-J. Welch's t-statistics and random forest reduced just over 500 V-J features to 13, which were used in a naive Bayes classifier (R e1071). Starting from the raw public reads, TCRdb applied fastp trimming at Q25, assembled clones with MiXCR and retained in-frame beta chains. Every entry covers one CDR3 protein and lists the most common genes and DNA from its rows. Here the V and J calls rest on TCRdb's processing, not on the authors' analysis. This sample lists about 700,000 distinct CDR3 sequences; approximately 14% were detected once. 10% of the sample is in the top ten clones.

Stable Graves' hyperthyroidism was defined as no progression to ophthalmopathy during 18 months of follow-up. The hyperthyroidism patients were between 18 and 65 years old and newly diagnosed, with a disease duration of less than 2 months. Exclusion was applied to patients with uncontrolled infections, other autoimmune diseases, pregnancy or lactation. Diagnoses were established on the basis of clinical symptoms, serum thyroxine and TRAb, thyroid ultrasound, and orbital computed tomography. PBMCs were isolated from approximately 10 ml of fresh peripheral blood by Ficoll-Paque density gradient centrifugation. Total RNA was extracted with Trizol reagent, and quality was checked on an Agilent 2100 Bioanalyzer.

What was sequenced was blood. This receptor was identified in a woman between 18 and 29 years old with Graves' hyperthyroidism. The chain links TRBV2 with TRBJ1-5, with 8 bases in between that match TRBD1. The nucleotide sequence is given as TGTGCCAGCAATACAGGGGGATCTAAGCCCCAGCATTTT. The encoded protein is CASNTGGSKPQHF.